This TCR beta chain was sequenced for a study of cytomegalovirus exposure and HLA in healthy donors. The CDR3 covers 15 residues. V lost 4 bases, J lost 0 bases, and 11 bases lay in between. The PCR made use of 60 Vbeta and 13 Jbeta primers. Using immunoSEQ multiplex PCR, the repertoire was profiled, and TCRdb retains in-frame clones only, with some absent. This sample carries more than 130,000 clones, roughly 80% of them seen once, and the ten largest clones take approximately 5.1%. This chain connects TRBV5-3 to TRBJ2-1; D possibly corresponds to TRBD1 (6 bases). TRBV5-3 is placed among ORFs of uncertain function. The TCR sequence derives from a male donor in good health and CMV-seronegative. Material for sequencing was PBMCs. The CDR3 DNA sequence: TGTGCCAGAAGCCCTCGGGACACCTCCTACAATGAGCAGTTCTTC. It specifies CARSPRDTSYNEQFF.